Below, one T cell receptor beta chain is given with its context. Compared with germline, one end of the junction differs, possibly owing to a read error. The V gene's germline CDR1 is SGDLS and CDR2 YYNGEE. This CDR3 region has 15 residues. The entry originates in a study of blood T cells in healthy people across ages. The authors ran a second PCR of about 7 to 12 cycles using a sample-barcoded 5' primer and a J-beta primer mix. Using its own MiXCR run on the 5' RACE reads, TCRdb lists one record per CDR3 protein. The sample shows under 800,000 distinct CDR3 sequences, roughly 21% of them seen only once.

This chain links TRBV9 with TRBJ1-1, with 8 bases that match TRBD1. The source of this sequence is a man aged 65 to 85 in good health. Sequences were obtained from blood. The CDR3 DNA reads TGTGCCTGCAGCCCCACGACAGGGGAGGGGAGAGGAGCTTTCTTT. It codes for CACSPTTGEGRGAFF.